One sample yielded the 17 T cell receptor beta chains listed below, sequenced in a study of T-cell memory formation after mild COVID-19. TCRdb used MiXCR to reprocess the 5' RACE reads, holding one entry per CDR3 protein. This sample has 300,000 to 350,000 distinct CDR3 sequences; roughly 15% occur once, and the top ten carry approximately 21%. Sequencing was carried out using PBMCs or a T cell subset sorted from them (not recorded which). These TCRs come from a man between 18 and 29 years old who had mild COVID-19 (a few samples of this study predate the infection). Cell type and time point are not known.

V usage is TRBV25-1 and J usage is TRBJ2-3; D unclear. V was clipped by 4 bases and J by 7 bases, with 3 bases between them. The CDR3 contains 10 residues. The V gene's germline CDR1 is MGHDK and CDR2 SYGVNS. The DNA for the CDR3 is TGTGCCAGCAGTGGAAATACGCAGTATTTT. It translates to CASSGNTQYF. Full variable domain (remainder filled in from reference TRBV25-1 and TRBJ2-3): EADIYQTPRYLVIGTGKKITLECSQTMGHDKMYWYQQDPGMELHLIHYSYGVNSTEKGDLSSESTVSRIRTEHFPLTLESARPSHTSQYLCASSGNTQYFGPGTRLTVL.

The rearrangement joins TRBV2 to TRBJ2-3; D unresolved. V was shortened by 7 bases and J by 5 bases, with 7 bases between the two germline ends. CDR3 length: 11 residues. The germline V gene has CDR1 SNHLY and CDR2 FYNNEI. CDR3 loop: CASTLQDTQYF. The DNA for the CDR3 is TGTGCCAGCACCCTGCAAGATACGCAGTATTTT.

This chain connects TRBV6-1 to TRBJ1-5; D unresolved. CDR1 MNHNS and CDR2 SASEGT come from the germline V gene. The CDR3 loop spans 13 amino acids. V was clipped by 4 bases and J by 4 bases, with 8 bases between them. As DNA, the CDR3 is TGTGCCAGCAGTGTTTACGGGAATCAGCCCCAGCATTTT. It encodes CASSVYGNQPQHF.

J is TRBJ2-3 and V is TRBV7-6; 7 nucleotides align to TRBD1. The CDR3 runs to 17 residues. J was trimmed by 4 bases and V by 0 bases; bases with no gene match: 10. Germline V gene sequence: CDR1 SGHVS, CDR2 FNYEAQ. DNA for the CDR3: TGTGCCAGCAGCTTAGCGCTACCCCGACAGGGTTCAGATACGCAGTATTTT. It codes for CASSLALPRQGSDTQYF.

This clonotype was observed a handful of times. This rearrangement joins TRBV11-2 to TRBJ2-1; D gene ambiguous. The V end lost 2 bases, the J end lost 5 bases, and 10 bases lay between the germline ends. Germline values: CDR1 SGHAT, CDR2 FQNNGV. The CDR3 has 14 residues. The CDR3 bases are TGTGCCAGCAGCTTAATGGCGGTTAACAATGAGCAGTTCTTC. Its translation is CASSLMAVNNEQFF.

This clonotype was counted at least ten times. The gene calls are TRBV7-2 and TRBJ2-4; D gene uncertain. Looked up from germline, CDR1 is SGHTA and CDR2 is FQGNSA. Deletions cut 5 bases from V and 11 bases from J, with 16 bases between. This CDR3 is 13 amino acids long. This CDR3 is CASSPNLPKVQYF. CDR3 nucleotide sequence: TGTGCCAGCAGCCCGAATCTACCAAAGGTTCAGTACTTC.

CDR3 nucleotides: TGTGCCAGCAGTCGGGACAGGGCCGGTGAAAAACTGTTTTTT. It encodes CASSRDRAGEKLFF. The chain is built from TRBV6-5 and TRBJ1-4; 9 bases agree with TRBD1. The CDR3 runs to 14 residues. V lost 5 bases to trimming and J lost 7 bases; unmatched junction nucleotides: 5. Germline V lookup: CDR1 MNHEY, CDR2 SVGAGI.

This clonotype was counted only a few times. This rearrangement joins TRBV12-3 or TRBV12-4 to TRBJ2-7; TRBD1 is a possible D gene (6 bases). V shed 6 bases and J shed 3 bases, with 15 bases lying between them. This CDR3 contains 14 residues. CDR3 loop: CASSIRDTHYEQYF. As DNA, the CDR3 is TGTGCCAGCAGCATCCGGGACACCCACTACGAGCAGTACTTC.

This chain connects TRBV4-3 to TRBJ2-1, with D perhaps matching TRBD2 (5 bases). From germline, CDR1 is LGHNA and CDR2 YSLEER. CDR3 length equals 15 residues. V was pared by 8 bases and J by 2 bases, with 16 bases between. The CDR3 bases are TGCGCCAGCTCTGCCGGGATAACCGCCTACAATGAGCAGTTCTTC. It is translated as CASSAGITAYNEQFF.

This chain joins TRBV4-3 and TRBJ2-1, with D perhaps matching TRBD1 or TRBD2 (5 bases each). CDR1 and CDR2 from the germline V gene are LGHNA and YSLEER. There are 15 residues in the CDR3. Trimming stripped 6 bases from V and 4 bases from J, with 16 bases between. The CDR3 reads CASRPGTSKYNEQFF. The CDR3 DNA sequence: TGCGCCAGCAGACCCGGGACGTCAAAGTACAATGAGCAGTTCTTC.

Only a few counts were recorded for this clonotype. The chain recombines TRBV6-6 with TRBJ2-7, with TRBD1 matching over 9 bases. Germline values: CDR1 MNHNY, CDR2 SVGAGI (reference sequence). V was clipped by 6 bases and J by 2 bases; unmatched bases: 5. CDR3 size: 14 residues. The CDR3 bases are TGTGCCAGCAGAGCCGGGACAGGGACCTACGAGCAGTACGTC. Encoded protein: CASRAGTGTYEQYV.

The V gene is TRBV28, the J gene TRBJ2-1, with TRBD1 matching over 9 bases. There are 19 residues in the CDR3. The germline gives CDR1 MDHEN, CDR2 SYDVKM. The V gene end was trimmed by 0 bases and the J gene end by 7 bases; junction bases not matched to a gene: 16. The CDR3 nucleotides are TGTGCCAGCAGTTTATGCAGGGGATGCCCGGGACAGGGTAGGAATGAGCAGTTCTTC. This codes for CASSLCRGCPGQGRNEQFF.

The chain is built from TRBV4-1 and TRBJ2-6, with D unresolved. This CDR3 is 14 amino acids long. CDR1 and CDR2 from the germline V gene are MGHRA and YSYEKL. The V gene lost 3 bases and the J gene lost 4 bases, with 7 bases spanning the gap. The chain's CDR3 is CASSHWLGANVLTF. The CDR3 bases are TGCGCCAGCAGCCATTGGCTGGGGGCCAACGTCCTGACTTTC.

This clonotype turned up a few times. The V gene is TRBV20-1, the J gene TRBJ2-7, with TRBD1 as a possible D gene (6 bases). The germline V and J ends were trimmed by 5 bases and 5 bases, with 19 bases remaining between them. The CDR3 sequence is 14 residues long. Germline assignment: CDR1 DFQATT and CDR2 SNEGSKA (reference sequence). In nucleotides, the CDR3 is TGCAGTGCTTCCGGACAGCCAGCAGGGGACGAGCAGTACTTC. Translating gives CSASGQPAGDEQYF.

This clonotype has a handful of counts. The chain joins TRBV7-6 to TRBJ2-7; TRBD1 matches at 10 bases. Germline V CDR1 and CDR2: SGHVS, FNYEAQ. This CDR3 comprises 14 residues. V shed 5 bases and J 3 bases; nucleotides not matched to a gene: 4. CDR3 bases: TGTGCCAGCAGCCAACGGACAGGGGGCTACGAGCAGTACTTC. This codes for CASSQRTGGYEQYF.

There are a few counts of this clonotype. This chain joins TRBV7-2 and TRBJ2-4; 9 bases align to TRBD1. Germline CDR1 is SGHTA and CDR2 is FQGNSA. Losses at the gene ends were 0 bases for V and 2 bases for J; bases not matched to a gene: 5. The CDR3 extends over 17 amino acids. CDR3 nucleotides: TGTGCCAGCAGCTTAGCGCAGGGACAGGGCCCCAAAAACATTCAGTACTTC. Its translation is CASSLAQGQGPKNIQYF. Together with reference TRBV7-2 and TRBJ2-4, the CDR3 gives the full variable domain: GAGVSQSPSNKVTEKGKDVELRCDPISGHTALYWYRQSLGQGLEFLIYFQGNSAPDKSGLPSDRFSAERTGGSVSTLTIQRTQQEDSAVYLCASSLAQGQGPKNIQYFGAGTRLSVL.

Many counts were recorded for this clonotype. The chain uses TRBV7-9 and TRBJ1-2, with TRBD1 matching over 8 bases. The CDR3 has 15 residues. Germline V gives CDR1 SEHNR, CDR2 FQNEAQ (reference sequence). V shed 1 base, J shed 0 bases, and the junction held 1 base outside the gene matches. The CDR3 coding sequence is TGTGCCAGCAGCTTAGGACAGGGGACTAACTATGGCTACACCTTC. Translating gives CASSLGQGTNYGYTF.